The present entry profiles one T cell receptor (beta chain) with its context. What it binds is unknown. The data derive from a study of PD-1 blockade in classical Hodgkin lymphoma. Each of the patients experienced relapse following autologous stem cell transplantation, and their brentuximab vedotin exposure differed. Libraries were prepared by immunoSEQ multiplex PCR; TCRdb keeps only in-frame clonotypes and omits some of them. The sample lists almost 85,000 clones, under 90% occurring once. Study observations and caveats: CD4+ TCR diversity rose significantly by C4D1, and CD8+ TCR diversity did not. As was reported, newly diagnosed patients showed lower baseline TCR diversity than healthy donors did.

Germline V gene data show CDR1 as SGHRS and CDR2 as YFSETQ. The CDR3 contains 15 residues. The germline V and J ends were trimmed by 7 bases and 0 bases, with 17 bases remaining between them. The chain recombines TRBV5-1 with TRBJ2-7; D may be TRBD1 or TRBD2 (5 bases each). The clonotype was recovered from a human donor with classical Hodgkin lymphoma. Sequencing used peripheral blood mononuclear cells (PBMCs), obtained at baseline. The CDR3 DNA reads as TGCGCCAGCTCTTTGGGCCGGGGCCTCTCCTACGAGCAGTACTTC. It specifies CASSLGRGLSYEQYF.